The 21 T cell receptor beta chains below come from one sample, sequenced in a study of T cell repertoires in cytomegalovirus infection. No antigens are known for them. TCRdb re-called the reads through MiXCR, storing one row per CDR3 protein. The data show approximately 30,000 distinct CDR3 sequences, around a fifth seen once. Sequences were derived from CD8+ T cells from cultured PBMCs, sampled from culture after CMV antigen stimulation. These receptors were taken from a human donor in good health (CMV status not recorded). Some clones in this sample may be carry-over from other donors' samples.

This clonotype was detected only once. The gene calls are TRBV7-2 and TRBJ1-5; TRBD1 is a possible D gene (5 bases). Germline assignment: CDR1 SGHTA and CDR2 FQGNSA. Trimming pared 5 bases from V and 5 bases from J, leaving 13 bases between. The CDR3 has 14 residues. In DNA, the CDR3 is TGTGCCAGCAGCATCGGACAAGGTCATCAGCCCCAGCATTTT. Translation gives CASSIGQGHQPQHF. The full variable domain, with the rest looked up from reference TRBV7-2 and TRBJ1-5, is GAGVSQSPSNKVTEKGKDVELRCDPISGHTALYWYRQSLGQGLEFLIYFQGNSAPDKSGLPSDRFSAERTGGSVSTLTIQRTQQEDSAVYLCASSIGQGHQPQHFGDGTRLSIL.

This clonotype was seen only a few times. The V call is TRBV19, the J call TRBJ2-1; TRBD1 is a possible D gene (5 bases). V was cut by 6 bases and J by 1 base, with 22 bases left in between. CDR3 size: 18 residues. CDR1 is LNHDA and CDR2 is SQIVND in the germline V gene (reference sequence). CDR3: CASSGISTVSRSYNEQFF. The CDR3 DNA reads as TGTGCCAGTAGCGGAATTTCGACAGTCTCCCGATCCTACAATGAGCAGTTCTTC. Full variable domain (outside the CDR3, taken from reference TRBV19 and TRBJ2-1): DGGITQSPKYLFRKEGQNVTLSCEQNLNHDAMYWYRQDPGQGLRLIYYSQIVNDFQKGDIAEGYSVSREKKESFPLTVTSAQKNPTAFYLCASSGISTVSRSYNEQFFGPGTRLTVL.

The chain combines TRBV7-2 with TRBJ1-3; D is possibly TRBD1 (5 bases). The germline V and J ends were trimmed by 1 base and 2 bases, with 9 bases remaining between them. This CDR3 region has 15 residues. Germline CDR1 is SGHTA and CDR2 is FQGNSA. The CDR3 reads CASSLEGSAGNTIYF. In nucleotides, the CDR3 is TGTGCCAGCAGCTTAGAGGGGTCGGCTGGAAACACCATATATTTT.

The J gene is TRBJ2-5, the V gene TRBV7-8; TRBD1 or TRBD2 may be the D gene (6 bases each). From germline, CDR1 is SGHVS and CDR2 FQNEAQ. The CDR3 is made up of 18 amino acids. Trimming removed 2 bases at V and 3 bases at J, with 22 bases between. This CDR3 reads CASSLQGGWAPRKETQYF. In DNA, the CDR3 is TGTGCCAGCAGCTTACAAGGGGGGTGGGCGCCGAGGAAAGAGACCCAGTACTTC. Based on the CDR3 plus reference TRBV7-8 and TRBJ2-5, the full variable domain is GAGVSQSPRYKVAKRGQDVALRCDPISGHVSLFWYQQALGQGPEFLTYFQNEAQLDKSGLPSDRFFAERPEGSVSTLKIQRTQQEDSAVYLCASSLQGGWAPRKETQYFGPGTRLLVL.

This chain connects TRBV6-6 to TRBJ1-4, with 10 bases lining up with TRBD1. The CDR3 extends over 18 amino acids. In germline, CDR1 is MNHNY, CDR2 SVGAGI (reference sequence). V gave up 0 bases and J gave up 2 bases; unmatched junction bases: 6. In nucleotides, the CDR3 is TGTGCCAGCAGTTACTCACTGGGACAGGGGACGACTAATGAAAAACTGTTTTTT. It encodes CASSYSLGQGTTNEKLFF.

V and J are TRBV11-1 and TRBJ2-3; no firm D call. Germline V gene sequence: CDR1 SGHAT, CDR2 FQDESV (reference sequence). The CDR3 consists of 12 residues. V was trimmed by 5 bases and J by 4 bases, leaving 7 bases between them. This CDR3 reads CASSHGPDTQYF. CDR3 coding DNA: TGTGCCAGCAGCCATGGACCAGATACGCAGTATTTT. Full variable domain (rest looked up from reference TRBV11-1 and TRBJ2-3): EAEVAQSPRYKITEKSQAVAFWCDPISGHATLYWYRQILGQGPELLVQFQDESVVDDSQLPKDRFSAERLKGVDSTLKIQPAELGDSAMYLCASSHGPDTQYFGPGTRLTVL.

The gene calls are TRBV7-2 and TRBJ2-7, with D possibly TRBD1 on 6 matching bases. V gave up 5 bases and J gave up 5 bases, with 19 bases separating them. The CDR3 is 15 residues long. Per the germline V gene, CDR1 is SGHTA and CDR2 is FQGNSA. The CDR3 DNA sequence: TGTGCCAGCAGCCTCCGGGACACTTCGTCGAACGAGCAGTACTTC. Amino acids: CASSLRDTSSNEQYF. Combining the CDR3 with reference TRBV7-2 and TRBJ2-7 gives the whole variable domain GAGVSQSPSNKVTEKGKDVELRCDPISGHTALYWYRQSLGQGLEFLIYFQGNSAPDKSGLPSDRFSAERTGGSVSTLTIQRTQQEDSAVYLCASSLRDTSSNEQYFGPGTRLTVT.

This clonotype was observed a few times. The rearrangement joins TRBV10-3 to TRBJ1-3, with a tentative D call TRBD1 (5 bases). V lost 0 bases, J lost 0 bases, and 12 bases lay in between. CDR3 length: 17 residues. Germline assignment: CDR1 ENHRY and CDR2 SYGVKD. CDR3 DNA sequence: TGTGCCATCAGTGAGTCGGAGGGGAGCCACTCTGGAAACACCATATATTTT. This translates into CAISESEGSHSGNTIYF.

The chain uses TRBV2 and TRBJ2-1; no firm D call. Trimming shortened V by 0 bases and J by 9 bases, and 3 bases separated the two germline ends. The CDR3 runs 11 residues. From germline, CDR1 is SNHLY and CDR2 FYNNEI. The CDR3 nucleotides are TGTGCCAGCAGTGAAGCCCCTGAGCAGTTCTTC. Protein product: CASSEAPEQFF. Using reference TRBV2 and TRBJ2-1 for the parts outside the CDR3, the full variable domain is EPEVTQTPSHQVTQMGQEVILRCVPISNHLYFYWYRQILGQKVEFLVSFYNNEISEKSEIFDDQFSVERPDGSNFTLKIRSTKLEDSAMYFCASSEAPEQFFGPGTRLTVL.

The chain carries TRBV7-8 and TRBJ2-7, with 7 bases fitting TRBD1. Germline lookup yields CDR1 SGHVS and CDR2 FQNEAQ. The ends lost 4 bases at V and 1 base at J; junction bases unmatched: 4. The CDR3 has 14 amino acids. The CDR3 reads CASSSPGQSYEQYF. CDR3 bases: TGTGCCAGCAGCTCGCCGGGACAGTCCTACGAGCAGTACTTC.

This clonotype was detected only a few times. The rearrangement uses TRBV6-5 and TRBJ2-7; 14 nucleotides match TRBD2. V was clipped by 5 bases and J by 4 bases; unmatched bases: 10. Germline CDR1 and CDR2: MNHEY and SVGAGI. The CDR3 sequence is 17 residues long. The CDR3: CASSRTSGRTFQYEQYF. The CDR3 nucleotides read TGTGCCAGCAGTAGGACTAGCGGGAGGACATTTCAGTACGAGCAGTACTTC.

The V call is TRBV6-6, the J call TRBJ2-2; D not certain. The V gene lost 0 bases and the J gene lost 5 bases, with 1 base spanning the gap. The CDR3 is made up of 12 amino acids. Germline CDR1 and CDR2: MNHNY and SVGAGI (reference sequence). The CDR3, as DNA: TGTGCCAGCAGTTACTCGACCGGGGAGCTGTTTTTT. Encoded protein: CASSYSTGELFF.

This clonotype was seen many times. V gene TRBV15 combines with J gene TRBJ1-3; D is perhaps TRBD1 (5 bases). Germline V gene data show CDR1 as LNHNV and CDR2 as YYDKDF (reference sequence). This CDR3 is built from 17 residues. V was trimmed by 2 bases and J by 2 bases, leaving 16 bases between them. CDR3 loop: CATSRNLGGEAGNTIYF. The CDR3 DNA is TGTGCCACCAGCAGAAACCTCGGGGGGGAAGCTGGAAACACCATATATTTT.

The chain has TRBV9 and TRBJ2-1; 11 bases fit TRBD2. Per the germline V gene, CDR1 is SGDLS and CDR2 is YYNGEE. With V trimmed by 4 bases and J by 2 bases, 2 bases remained unmatched. The CDR3 runs to 15 residues. CDR3 protein: CASSPTSGTYNEQFF. The CDR3 region has the DNA TGTGCCAGCAGCCCGACTAGCGGGACCTACAATGAGCAGTTCTTC.

This clonotype has just a few counts. This chain links TRBV11-2 with TRBJ1-1; possible D gene TRBD1, 5 bases. This CDR3 has 14 residues. Trimming left V 0 bases short and J 3 bases short, with 8 bases between. Germline CDR1 is SGHAT and CDR2 is FQNNGV. The CDR3 DNA reads TGTGCCAGCAGCTTAGAGTGGGGGGACACTGAAGCTTTCTTT. This gives the protein CASSLEWGDTEAFF.

Ten or more counts support this clonotype. This rearrangement joins TRBV12-3 or TRBV12-4 to TRBJ2-7; 8 bases align to TRBD2. This CDR3 has 19 residues. The ends lost 6 bases at V and 1 base at J; junction bases unmatched: 20. CDR3 sequence: CASSRWAGGAKITSYEQYF. The DNA of the CDR3 is TGTGCCAGCAGCCGCTGGGCCGGGGGGGCCAAGATCACATCCTACGAGCAGTACTTC.

In the case of this clonotype: A much larger clone lies one base from this, so it may be a read error. J is TRBJ2-4 and V is TRBV7-8; D unresolved. Germline V gene lookup returns CDR1 SGHVS and CDR2 FQNEAQ. CDR3 length equals 13 residues. Trimming left V 8 bases short and J 0 bases short, with 8 bases between. The CDR3 coding sequence is TGTGCCAGCGGTGCAACAGCCAAAAACATTCAGTACTTC. Its protein product is CASGATAKNIQYF.

The CDR3 loop reads CASRAVGGGGYEQYF. CDR3 bases: TGTGCCAGCAGGGCCGTGGGAGGGGGCGGGTACGAGCAGTACTTC. The chain employs TRBV28 and TRBJ2-7, with D possibly being TRBD1 or TRBD2 (7 bases each). This CDR3 contains 15 residues. V was pared by 6 bases and J by 4 bases, with 19 bases between. Germline values: CDR1 MDHEN, CDR2 SYDVKM.

This clonotype was seen a handful of times. This rearrangement joins TRBV4-1 to TRBJ2-4, with 7 bases identical to TRBD1. Germline V gene lookup returns CDR1 MGHRA and CDR2 YSYEKL. The trim removed 3 bases at V and 5 bases at J, leaving 7 bases unmatched. The CDR3 is made up of 15 amino acids. This chain's CDR3 is CASSHVTGQQNIQYF. The DNA of the CDR3 is TGCGCCAGCAGCCACGTCACGGGACAGCAAAACATTCAGTACTTC.

The genes are TRBV11-2 and TRBJ2-7; TRBD1 or TRBD2 may be the D gene (6 bases each). Trimming removed 5 bases at V and 6 bases at J, with 14 bases between. This CDR3 contains 13 residues. Germline-derived CDR1 and CDR2 are SGHAT and FQNNGV. CDR3 nucleotide sequence: TGTGCCAGCAGCCCAAGGGGGGACCTCGAGCAGTACTTC. The encoded protein is CASSPRGDLEQYF.

The V call is TRBV20-1, the J call TRBJ2-7; 9 nucleotides match TRBD2. The CDR3 sequence is 13 residues long. Germline CDR1 is DFQATT and CDR2 is SNEGSKA (reference sequence). After removal of 3 bases from V and 6 bases from J, the junction contained 6 bases not matched to a gene. The CDR3 loop is CSASAGGPLEQYF. The CDR3, as DNA: TGCAGTGCTAGTGCGGGAGGGCCTCTCGAGCAGTACTTC.